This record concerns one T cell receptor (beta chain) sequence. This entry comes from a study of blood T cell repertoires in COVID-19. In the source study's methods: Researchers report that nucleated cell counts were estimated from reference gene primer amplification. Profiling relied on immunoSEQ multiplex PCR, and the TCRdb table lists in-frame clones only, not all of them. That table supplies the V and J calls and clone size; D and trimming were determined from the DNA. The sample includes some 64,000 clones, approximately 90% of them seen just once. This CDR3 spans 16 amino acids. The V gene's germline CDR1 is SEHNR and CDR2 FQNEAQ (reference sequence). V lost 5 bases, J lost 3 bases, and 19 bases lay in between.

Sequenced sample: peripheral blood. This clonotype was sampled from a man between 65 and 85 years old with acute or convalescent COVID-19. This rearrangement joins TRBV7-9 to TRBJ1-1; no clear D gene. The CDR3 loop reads CASSRPGSVGDTEAFF. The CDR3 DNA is TGTGCCAGCAGCCGACCGGGATCCGTGGGAGACACTGAAGCTTTCTTT. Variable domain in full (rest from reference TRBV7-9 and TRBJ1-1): DTGVSQNPRHKITKRGQNVTFRCDPISEHNRLYWYRQTLGQGPEFLTYFQNEAQLEKSRLLSDRFSAERPKGSFSTLEIQRTEQGDSAMYLCASSRPGSVGDTEAFFGQGTRLTVV.